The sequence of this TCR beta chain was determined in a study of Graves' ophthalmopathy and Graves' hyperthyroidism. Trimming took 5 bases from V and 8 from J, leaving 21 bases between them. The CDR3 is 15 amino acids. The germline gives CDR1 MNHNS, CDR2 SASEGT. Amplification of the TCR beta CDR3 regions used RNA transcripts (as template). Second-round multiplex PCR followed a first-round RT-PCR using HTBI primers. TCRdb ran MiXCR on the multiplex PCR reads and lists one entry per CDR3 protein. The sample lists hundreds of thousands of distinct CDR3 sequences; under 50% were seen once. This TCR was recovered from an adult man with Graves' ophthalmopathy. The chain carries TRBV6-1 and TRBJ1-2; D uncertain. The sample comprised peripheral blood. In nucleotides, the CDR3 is TGTGCCAGCAGTTACTTGAACGCACGGACTACGGGCTACACCTTC. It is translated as CASSYLNARTTGYTF.